This entry is about one TCR beta chain. The data originate from a study of blood T cell repertoires in COVID-19. About the research overall: Whether acute or convalescent, the COVID-19 samples came from the United States, Italy and Spain. Sources were T cells, B-cell-depleted T cells, or PBMCs; the material itself was cDNA or gDNA.

This CDR3 contains 15 residues. CDR1 and CDR2 (germline): LGHDT, YNNKEL (reference sequence). With 4 bases removed from V and 7 bases from J, the gap between germline ends came to 14 bases. Authors' analysis steps: Amplification of reference gene primers provided the estimated nucleated cell counts. Profiling relied on immunoSEQ multiplex PCR, and the TCRdb table lists in-frame clones only, not all of them. Clone size and the V and J calls come from that table; the DNA yielded D and trimming. The repertoire holds hundreds of thousands of clones, with around nine tenths as singletons. The genes are TRBV3-1 (or the pseudogene TRBV3-2) and TRBJ1-6; D might be TRBD1 (5 bases). Sequencing was done on a sample of peripheral blood. This clonotype was obtained from a man aged 55 to 70 who had recovered from COVID-19. DNA for the CDR3: TGTGCCAGCAGCCGGGACGCACGGGGGAATTCACCCCTCCACTTT. Its translation: CASSRDARGNSPLHF.